These 9 T cell receptor beta chains were sequenced from one sample in a study of beta chain features in type 1 diabetes. General study points: For Type 1 diabetes patients, all four CD4+ subsets carried TCRB CDR3s that were moderately but significantly shorter.

Reverse transcription of all isolated RNA meant that expressed TCRB transcripts were sequenced. Profiled with immunoSEQ multiplex PCR; TCRdb holds only in-frame clones, not every one. Altogether about 150,000 clones are present, approximately 10% being singletons, with the ten largest covering 0.7%. For these receptors, no antigen is known. Sequenced input: central memory CD4+ T cells from blood. The receptors shown here come from a woman under 40 with type 1 diabetes.

The chain uses TRBV4-1 and TRBJ2-1; 9 nucleotides match TRBD1. Trimming removed 4 bases from V and 14 bases from J; junction bases left unmatched: 3. Per germline, CDR1 MGHRA and CDR2 YSYEKL. This CDR3 region has 11 residues. The CDR3 here is CASSLRTGEFF. The CDR3 nucleotides are TGCGCCAGCAGCCTGAGGACAGGGGAGTTCTTC.

This rearrangement joins TRBV11-2 to TRBJ2-5; tentative D call: TRBD2 (5 bases). The CDR3 length is 14 residues. Germline V CDR1 and CDR2: SGHAT, FQNNGV. V was clipped by 5 bases and J by 8 bases, with 18 bases between them. CDR3 loop: CASSTSGSAGTQYF. The CDR3 DNA follows: TGTGCCAGCAGCACCTCGGGGTCCGCAGGTACCCAGTACTTC.

This chain links TRBV30 with TRBJ2-1, with TRBD2 identical over 13 bases. Germline CDR1 and CDR2: GTSNPN and SVGIG (reference sequence). This CDR3 spans 14 amino acids. J was trimmed by 6 bases and V by 2 bases; bases with no gene match: 1. DNA of the CDR3: TGTGCCTGGAGTCGACTAGCGGGAGGCAATGAGCAGTTCTTC. It encodes CAWSRLAGGNEQFF.

This clone was seen a handful of times. This rearrangement joins TRBV5-1 to TRBJ2-5; the D gene is possibly TRBD1 (5 bases). The germline V gene encodes CDR1 SGHRS and CDR2 YFSETQ. This CDR3 spans 15 amino acids. V was clipped by 0 bases and J by 5 bases, with 14 bases between them. The CDR3 region has the DNA TGCGCCAGCAGCTTGGATGGCAGGGTCTCTGAGACCCAGTACTTC. This encodes CASSLDGRVSETQYF.

The V gene is TRBV6-1, the J gene TRBJ1-1; D is possibly TRBD1 (5 bases). Looked up from germline, CDR1 is MNHNS and CDR2 is SASEGT. The CDR3 is 15 amino acids. V was trimmed by 2 bases and J by 5 bases, leaving 15 bases between them. This chain's CDR3 is CASSEPTDSGTEAFF. The CDR3 region has the DNA TGTGCCAGCAGTGAACCAACCGACAGCGGGACTGAAGCTTTCTTT.

This chain joins TRBV7-2 and TRBJ2-5; weak D call: TRBD1 (6 bases). The CDR3 loop spans 13 amino acids. Trimming removed 2 bases at V and 5 bases at J, with 9 bases between. CDR1 SGHTA and CDR2 FQGNSA come from the germline V gene. CDR3 nucleotide sequence: TGTGCCAGCAGCTTACTTACAGGGGAGACCCAGTACTTC. Amino acid sequence: CASSLLTGETQYF.

V is TRBV5-6 and J is TRBJ2-1; 11 nucleotides agree with TRBD2. Germline V gene sequence: CDR1 SGHDT, CDR2 YYEEEE. The ends lost 0 bases at V and 13 bases at J; junction bases unmatched: 3. The CDR3 loop spans 13 amino acids. CDR3 protein: CASSLELAGAQFF. CDR3 nucleotide sequence: TGTGCCAGCAGCTTGGAACTAGCGGGAGCCCAGTTCTTC.

The chain uses TRBV6-5 and TRBJ2-7; 7 nucleotides agree with TRBD1. This CDR3 region has 15 residues. Trimming cost V 6 bases and J 10 bases; bases outside gene matches: 18. Per the germline V gene, CDR1 is MNHEY and CDR2 is SVGAGI. CDR3 DNA: TGTGCCAGCAGCCTACAGACAGGGATAATGAGGGAACAGTACTTC. This codes for CASSLQTGIMREQYF.

The chain has TRBV29-1 and TRBJ2-1; D perhaps matches TRBD2 (6 bases). The CDR3 is 14 amino acids. CDR1 and CDR2 from the germline V gene are SQVTM and ANQGSEA. Trimming removed 5 bases at V and 7 bases at J, with 18 bases between. CDR3 in DNA: TGCAGCGTTTCAAAATTCGGGAGAGGTAATGAGCAGTTCTTC. Protein product: CSVSKFGRGNEQFF.